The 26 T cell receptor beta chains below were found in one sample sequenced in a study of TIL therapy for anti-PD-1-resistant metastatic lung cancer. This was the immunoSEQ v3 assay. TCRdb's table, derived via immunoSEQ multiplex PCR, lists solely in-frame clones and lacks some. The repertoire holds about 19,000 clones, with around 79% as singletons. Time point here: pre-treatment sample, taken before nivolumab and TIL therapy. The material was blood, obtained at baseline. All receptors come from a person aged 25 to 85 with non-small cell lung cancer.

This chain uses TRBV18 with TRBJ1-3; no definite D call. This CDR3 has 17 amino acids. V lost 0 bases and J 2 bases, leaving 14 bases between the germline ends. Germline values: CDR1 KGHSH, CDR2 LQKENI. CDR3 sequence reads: CASSPPSRAPTGNTIYF. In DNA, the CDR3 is TGTGCCAGCTCACCACCTAGCCGGGCCCCGACTGGAAACACCATATATTTT.

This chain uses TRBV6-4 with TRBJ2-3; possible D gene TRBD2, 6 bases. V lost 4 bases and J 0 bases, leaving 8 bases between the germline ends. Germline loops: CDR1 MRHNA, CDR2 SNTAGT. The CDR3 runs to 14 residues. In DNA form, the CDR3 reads TGTGCCAGCAGTGCCGGGACTAGCACAGATACGCAGTATTTT. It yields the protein CASSAGTSTDTQYF.

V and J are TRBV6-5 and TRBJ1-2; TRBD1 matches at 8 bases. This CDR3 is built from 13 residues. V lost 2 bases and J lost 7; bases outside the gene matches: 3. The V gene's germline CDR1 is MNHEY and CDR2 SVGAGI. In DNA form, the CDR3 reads TGTGCCAGCAGTTACCAGACAGGGGCTGGCTACACCTTC. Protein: CASSYQTGAGYTF.

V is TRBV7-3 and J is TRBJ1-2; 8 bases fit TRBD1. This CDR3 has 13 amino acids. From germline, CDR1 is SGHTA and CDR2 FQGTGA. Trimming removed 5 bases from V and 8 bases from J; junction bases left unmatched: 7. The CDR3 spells CASSVGTGRGYTF. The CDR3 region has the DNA TGTGCCAGCAGCGTGGGGACAGGCCGAGGCTACACCTTC.

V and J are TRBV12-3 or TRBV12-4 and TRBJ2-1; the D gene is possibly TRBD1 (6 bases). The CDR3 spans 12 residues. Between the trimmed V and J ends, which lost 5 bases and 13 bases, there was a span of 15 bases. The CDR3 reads CASSLDSSLQFF. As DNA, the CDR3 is TGTGCCAGCAGTCTGGACAGTAGCCTTCAGTTCTTC.

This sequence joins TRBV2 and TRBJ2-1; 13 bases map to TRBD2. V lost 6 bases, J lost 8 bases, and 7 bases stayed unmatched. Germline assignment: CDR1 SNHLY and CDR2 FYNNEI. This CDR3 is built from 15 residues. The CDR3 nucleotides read TGTGCCAGCAGGACTAGCGGGGGGACCCGGGATGAGCAGTTCTTC. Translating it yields CASRTSGGTRDEQFF.

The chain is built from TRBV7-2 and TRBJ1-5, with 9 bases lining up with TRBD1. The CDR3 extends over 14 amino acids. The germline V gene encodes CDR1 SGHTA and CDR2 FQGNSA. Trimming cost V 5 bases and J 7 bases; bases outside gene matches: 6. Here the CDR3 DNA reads TGTGCCAGCAGCCCGGACAGGGGAGGGCAGCCCCAGCATTTT. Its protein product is CASSPDRGGQPQHF.

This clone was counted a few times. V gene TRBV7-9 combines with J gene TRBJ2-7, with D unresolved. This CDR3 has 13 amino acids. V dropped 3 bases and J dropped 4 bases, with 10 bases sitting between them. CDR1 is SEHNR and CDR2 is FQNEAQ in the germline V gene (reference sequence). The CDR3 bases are TGTGCCAGCAGCTTTTACGGATCATACGAGCAGTACTTC. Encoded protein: CASSFYGSYEQYF.

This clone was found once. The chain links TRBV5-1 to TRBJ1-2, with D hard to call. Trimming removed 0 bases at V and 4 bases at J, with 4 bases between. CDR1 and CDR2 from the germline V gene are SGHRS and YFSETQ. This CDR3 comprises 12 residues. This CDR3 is CASSLAFYGYTF. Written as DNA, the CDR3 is TGCGCCAGCAGCTTGGCCTTCTATGGCTACACCTTC.

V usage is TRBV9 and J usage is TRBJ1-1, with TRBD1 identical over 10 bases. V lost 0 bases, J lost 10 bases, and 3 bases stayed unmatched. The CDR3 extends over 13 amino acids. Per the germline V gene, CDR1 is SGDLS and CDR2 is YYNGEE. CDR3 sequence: CASSVGGQGRAFF. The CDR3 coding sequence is TGTGCCAGCAGCGTAGGGGGACAGGGGCGAGCTTTCTTT. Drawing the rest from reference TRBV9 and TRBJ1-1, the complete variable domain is DSGVTQTPKHLITATGQRVTLRCSPRSGDLSVYWYQQSLDQGLQFLIQYYNGEERAKGNILERFSAQQFPDLHSELNLSSLELGDSALYFCASSVGGQGRAFFGQGTRLTVV.

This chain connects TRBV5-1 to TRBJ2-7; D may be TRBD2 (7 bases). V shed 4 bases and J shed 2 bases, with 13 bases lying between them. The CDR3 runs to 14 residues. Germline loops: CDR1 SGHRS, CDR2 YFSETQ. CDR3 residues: CASSIKGGAYEQYF. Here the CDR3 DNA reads TGCGCCAGCAGCATTAAGGGGGGGGCCTACGAGCAGTACTTC.

For the CDR3, the DNA is TGTGCCAGCAGCTCAAGGGTCAGCAATCAGCCCCAGCATTTT. Residues: CASSSRVSNQPQHF. The chain couples TRBV3-1 (or the pseudogene TRBV3-2) to TRBJ1-5; D is undetermined. Germline V gene sequence: CDR1 LGHDT, CDR2 YNNKEL (reference sequence). The CDR3 is made up of 14 amino acids. V dropped 5 bases and J dropped 1 base, with 9 bases sitting between them.

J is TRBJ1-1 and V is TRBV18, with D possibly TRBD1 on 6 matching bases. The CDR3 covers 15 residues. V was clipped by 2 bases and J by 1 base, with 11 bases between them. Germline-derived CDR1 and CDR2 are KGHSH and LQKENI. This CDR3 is CASSPIDRRNTEAFF. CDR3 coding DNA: TGTGCCAGCTCACCAATTGACAGGAGGAACACTGAAGCTTTCTTT.

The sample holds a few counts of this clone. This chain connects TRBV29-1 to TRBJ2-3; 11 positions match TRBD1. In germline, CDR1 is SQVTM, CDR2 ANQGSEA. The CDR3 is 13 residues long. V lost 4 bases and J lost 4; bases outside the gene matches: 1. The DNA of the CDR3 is TGCAGCGTTGGGACAGGGGGCCCAGATACGCAGTATTTT. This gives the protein CSVGTGGPDTQYF.

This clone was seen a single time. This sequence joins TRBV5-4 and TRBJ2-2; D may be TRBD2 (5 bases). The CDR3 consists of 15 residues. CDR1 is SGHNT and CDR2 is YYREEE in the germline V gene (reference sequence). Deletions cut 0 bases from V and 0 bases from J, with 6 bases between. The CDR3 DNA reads TGTGCCAGCAGCTTGGGGACTCCGAACACCGGGGAGCTGTTTTTT. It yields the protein CASSLGTPNTGELFF.

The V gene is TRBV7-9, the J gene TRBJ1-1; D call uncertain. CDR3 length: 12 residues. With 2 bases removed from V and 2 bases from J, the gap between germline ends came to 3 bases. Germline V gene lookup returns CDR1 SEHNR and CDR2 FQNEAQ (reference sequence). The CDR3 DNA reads TGTGCCAGCAGCTTAATAAACACTGAAGCTTTCTTT. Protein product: CASSLINTEAFF.

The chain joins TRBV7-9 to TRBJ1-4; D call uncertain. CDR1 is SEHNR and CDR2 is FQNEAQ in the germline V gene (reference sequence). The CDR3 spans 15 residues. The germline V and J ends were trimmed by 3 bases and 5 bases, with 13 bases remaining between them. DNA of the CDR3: TGTGCCAGCAGCTTTAAGGGTGCCGACAATGAAAAACTGTTTTTT. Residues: CASSFKGADNEKLFF.

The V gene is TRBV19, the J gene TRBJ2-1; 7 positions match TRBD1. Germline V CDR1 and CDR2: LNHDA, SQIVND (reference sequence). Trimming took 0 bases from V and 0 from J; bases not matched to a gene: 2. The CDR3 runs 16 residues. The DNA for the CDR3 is TGTGCCAGTAGTATAGACAGGGGGAGCTCCTACAATGAGCAGTTCTTC. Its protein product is CASSIDRGSSYNEQFF.

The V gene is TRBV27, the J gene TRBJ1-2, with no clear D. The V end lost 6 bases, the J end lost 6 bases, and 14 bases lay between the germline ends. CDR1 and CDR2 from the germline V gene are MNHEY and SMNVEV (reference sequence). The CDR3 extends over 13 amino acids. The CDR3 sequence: CASSSLDTNGYTF. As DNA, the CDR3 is TGTGCCAGCAGCTCCCTCGACACCAATGGCTACACCTTC.

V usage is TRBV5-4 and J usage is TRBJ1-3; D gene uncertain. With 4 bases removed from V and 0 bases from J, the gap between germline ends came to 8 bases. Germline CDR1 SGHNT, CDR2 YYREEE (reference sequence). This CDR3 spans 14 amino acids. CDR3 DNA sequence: TGTGCCAGCAGCCGCTGGCTCTCTGGAAACACCATATATTTT. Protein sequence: CASSRWLSGNTIYF.

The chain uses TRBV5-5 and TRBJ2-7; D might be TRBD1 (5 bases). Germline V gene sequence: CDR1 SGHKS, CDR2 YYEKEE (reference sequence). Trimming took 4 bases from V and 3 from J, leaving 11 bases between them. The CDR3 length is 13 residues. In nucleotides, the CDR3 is TGTGCCAGCAGCAGACAGCCCAGCTACGAGCAGTACTTC. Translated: CASSRQPSYEQYF.

The chain's CDR3 is CASSSDNRDYYGYTF. DNA of the CDR3: TGTGCCAGCAGCTCGGATAACAGGGACTACTATGGCTACACCTTC. The rearrangement joins TRBV11-2 to TRBJ1-2, with D possibly matching TRBD1 (6 bases). V was shortened by 4 bases and J by 3 bases, with 15 bases between the two germline ends. The germline gives CDR1 SGHAT, CDR2 FQNNGV. The CDR3 totals 15 residues.

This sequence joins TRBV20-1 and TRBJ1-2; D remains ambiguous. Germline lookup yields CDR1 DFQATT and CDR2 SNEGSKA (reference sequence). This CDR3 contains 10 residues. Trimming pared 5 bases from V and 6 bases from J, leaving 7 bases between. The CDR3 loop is CSAGEDGYTF. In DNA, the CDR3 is TGCAGTGCTGGGGAGGATGGCTACACCTTC.

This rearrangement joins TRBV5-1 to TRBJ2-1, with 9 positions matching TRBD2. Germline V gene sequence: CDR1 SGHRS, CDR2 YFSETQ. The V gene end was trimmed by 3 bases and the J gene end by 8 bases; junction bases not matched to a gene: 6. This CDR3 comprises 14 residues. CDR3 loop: CASSSGTSFYEQFF. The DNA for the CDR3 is TGCGCCAGCAGCTCCGGGACTAGCTTCTATGAGCAGTTCTTC.

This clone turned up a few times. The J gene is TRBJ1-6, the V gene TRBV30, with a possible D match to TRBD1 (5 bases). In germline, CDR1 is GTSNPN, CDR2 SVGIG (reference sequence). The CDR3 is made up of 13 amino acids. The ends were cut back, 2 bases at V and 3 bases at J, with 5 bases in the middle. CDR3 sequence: CAWSTGYNSPLHF. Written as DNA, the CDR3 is TGTGCCTGGAGTACAGGCTATAATTCACCCCTCCACTTT.

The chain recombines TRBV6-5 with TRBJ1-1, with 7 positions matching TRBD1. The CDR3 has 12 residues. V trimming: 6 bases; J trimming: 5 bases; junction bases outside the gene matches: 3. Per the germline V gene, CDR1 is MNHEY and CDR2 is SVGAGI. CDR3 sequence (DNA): TGTGCCAGCAGGACAGGGTATACTGAAGCTTTCTTT. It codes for CASRTGYTEAFF.